These T cell receptor beta chains were read from a single sample in a study of T cells in Graves' hyperthyroidism and ophthalmopathy. In TCRdb, the multiplex PCR reads were re-called with MiXCR into one record per CDR3 protein. This table holds roughly 380,000 distinct CDR3 sequences, about 13% found once. Source material: blood. These receptors were collected from a man aged 25 to 40 with Graves' hyperthyroidism that later progressed to Graves' ophthalmopathy. CDR3s include the opening cysteine and the closing phenylalanine or tryptophan. The order of the fields is J gene, V gene, clone size, D gene, CDR3 protein, CDR3 DNA. D genes are given only for firm matches. Size is stated for part of the rows, as once, few or many counts, or as a class when the clone is expanded.

j_gene: TRBJ2-7
v_gene: TRBV10-3
abundance: NA
d_gene: TRBD1
CDR3aa: CAIKGTATYEQYF
CDR3nt: TGTGCCATCAAGGGGACAGCTACCTACGAGCAGTACTTC

j_gene: TRBJ1-5
v_gene: TRBV12-3/TRBV12-4
abundance: many
d_gene: NA
CDR3aa: CASSGYWNSNQPQHF
CDR3nt: TGTGCCAGCAGTGGATACTGGAATAGCAATCAGCCCCAGCATTTT

j_gene: TRBJ2-7
v_gene: TRBV6-5
abundance: few
d_gene: TRBD1
CDR3aa: CASSYSQGGREQYF
CDR3nt: TGTGCCAGCAGTTACTCACAGGGGGGACGGGAGCAGTACTTC

j_gene: TRBJ2-4
v_gene: TRBV30
abundance: few
d_gene: TRBD1
CDR3aa: CAWSPGQGLNIQYF
CDR3nt: TGTGCCTGGAGCCCGGGACAGGGGTTGAACATTCAGTACTTC

j_gene: TRBJ2-2
v_gene: TRBV24-1
abundance: many
d_gene: TRBD1
CDR3aa: CATRPGQDNTGELFF
CDR3nt: TGTGCCACCAGGCCGGGACAGGATAACACCGGGGAGCTGTTTTTT

j_gene: TRBJ2-7
v_gene: TRBV5-8
abundance: NA
d_gene: TRBD1
CDR3aa: CASSQGAEREQYF
CDR3nt: TGTGCCAGCAGCCAGGGGGCGGAGAGGGAGCAGTACTTC

j_gene: TRBJ1-6
v_gene: TRBV28
abundance: NA
d_gene: NA
CDR3aa: CASSYMPYSPLHF
CDR3nt: TGTGCCAGCAGCTACATGCCTTATTCACCCCTCCACTTT

j_gene: TRBJ2-7
v_gene: TRBV5-1
abundance: many
d_gene: NA
CDR3aa: CASSFMGHYNSYEQYF
CDR3nt: TGCGCCAGCAGCTTTATGGGACACTATAACTCCTACGAGCAGTACTTC

j_gene: TRBJ1-2
v_gene: TRBV4-2
abundance: NA
d_gene: NA
CDR3aa: CASSQGTRGGYTF
CDR3nt: TGTGCCAGCAGCCAAGGGACCCGGGGTGGCTACACCTTC

j_gene: TRBJ2-5
v_gene: TRBV20-1
abundance: NA
d_gene: TRBD2
CDR3aa: CSADMSGGETQYF
CDR3nt: TGTAGTGCTGACATGAGCGGGGGAGAGACCCAGTACTTC

j_gene: TRBJ2-7
v_gene: TRBV5-1
abundance: many
d_gene: NA
CDR3aa: CASSDPQGSAYEQYF
CDR3nt: TGCGCCAGCAGCGATCCACAGGGTTCCGCCTACGAGCAGTACTTC

j_gene: TRBJ2-4
v_gene: TRBV5-6
abundance: few
d_gene: NA
CDR3aa: CASSLAAGADQYF
CDR3nt: TGTGCCAGCAGCTTGGCTGCTGGGGCTGATCAGTACTTC

j_gene: TRBJ2-2
v_gene: TRBV20-1
abundance: NA
d_gene: NA
CDR3aa: CSARDLRLNTGELFF
CDR3nt: TGCAGTGCTAGAGATCTCAGGCTTAACACCGGGGAGCTGTTTTTT

j_gene: TRBJ2-3
v_gene: TRBV10-2
abundance: many
d_gene: NA
CDR3aa: CASSDIGEADTQYF
CDR3nt: TGCGCCAGCAGTGATATCGGGGAGGCAGATACGCAGTATTTT

j_gene: TRBJ1-2
v_gene: TRBV7-2
abundance: many
d_gene: TRBD1
CDR3aa: CASSHRTGPLLNHGYTF
CDR3nt: TGTGCCAGCAGCCACAGGACAGGGCCCCTTTTGAACCATGGCTACACCTTC

j_gene: TRBJ1-2
v_gene: TRBV10-3
abundance: few
d_gene: NA
CDR3aa: CAISEGTEGYTF
CDR3nt: TGTGCCATCAGTGAGGGGACGGAAGGCTACACCTTC

j_gene: TRBJ2-7
v_gene: TRBV30
abundance: many
d_gene: NA
CDR3aa: CAWSVSGPEQYF
CDR3nt: TGTGCCTGGAGTGTGTCCGGGCCCGAGCAGTACTTC

j_gene: TRBJ2-1
v_gene: TRBV6-2/TRBV6-3
abundance: NA
d_gene: NA
CDR3aa: CASSPQGAGGYYNEQFF
CDR3nt: TGTGCCAGCAGCCCGCAGGGGGCGGGGGGGTACTACAATGAGCAGTTCTTC

j_gene: TRBJ1-2
v_gene: TRBV12-3/TRBV12-4
abundance: few
d_gene: TRBD1
CDR3aa: CASSKTGGHAGGYTF
CDR3nt: TGTGCCAGCAGTAAGACAGGGGGGCACGCAGGGGGCTACACCTTC

j_gene: TRBJ1-1
v_gene: TRBV6-2/TRBV6-3
abundance: NA
d_gene: NA
CDR3aa: CASSDRPDPYEAFF
CDR3nt: TGTGCCAGCAGTGACCGTCCAGACCCCTATGAAGCTTTCTTT

j_gene: TRBJ1-2
v_gene: TRBV20-1
abundance: NA
d_gene: NA
CDR3aa: CSAVEVRNYGYTF
CDR3nt: TGCAGTGCCGTCGAAGTCAGGAACTATGGCTACACCTTC

j_gene: TRBJ2-3
v_gene: TRBV5-6
abundance: many
d_gene: NA
CDR3aa: CASSLEQGDTDTQYF
CDR3nt: TGTGCCAGCAGCTTGGAGCAGGGAGACACAGATACGCAGTATTTT

j_gene: TRBJ1-3
v_gene: TRBV6-1
abundance: many
d_gene: NA
CDR3aa: CASSLTGFHSGNTIYF
CDR3nt: TGTGCCAGCAGTTTAACAGGGTTCCACTCTGGAAACACCATATATTTT

j_gene: TRBJ2-3
v_gene: TRBV2
abundance: many
d_gene: NA
CDR3aa: CASKAALSTDTQYF
CDR3nt: TGTGCCAGCAAAGCAGCCCTTAGCACAGATACGCAGTATTTT

j_gene: TRBJ2-1
v_gene: TRBV18
abundance: many
d_gene: TRBD1
CDR3aa: CASSPDRVREQFF
CDR3nt: TGTGCCAGCTCACCGGACAGGGTGCGCGAGCAGTTCTTC

j_gene: TRBJ2-7
v_gene: TRBV12-3/TRBV12-4
abundance: many
d_gene: NA
CDR3aa: CASSRGLGGYEQYF
CDR3nt: TGTGCCAGCAGCAGAGGGCTTGGTGGCTACGAGCAGTACTTC

j_gene: TRBJ1-5
v_gene: TRBV2
abundance: many
d_gene: TRBD1
CDR3aa: CASSELPQGAGNQPQHF
CDR3nt: TGTGCCAGCAGTGAACTCCCCCAGGGGGCAGGCAATCAGCCCCAGCATTTT

j_gene: TRBJ1-6
v_gene: TRBV30
abundance: NA
d_gene: NA
CDR3aa: CAATQGWESPLHF
CDR3nt: TGTGCCGCCACCCAGGGTTGGGAATCACCCCTCCACTTT

j_gene: TRBJ2-1
v_gene: TRBV12-3/TRBV12-4
abundance: many
d_gene: NA
CDR3aa: CASSLGTFYNEQFF
CDR3nt: TGTGCCAGCAGTTTAGGGACGTTCTACAATGAGCAGTTCTTC

j_gene: TRBJ2-1
v_gene: TRBV18
abundance: few
d_gene: TRBD1
CDR3aa: CASSLGTDTQFF
CDR3nt: TGTGCCAGCTCATTAGGGACAGACACCCAGTTCTTC

j_gene: TRBJ2-2
v_gene: TRBV2
abundance: many
d_gene: TRBD1
CDR3aa: CASTPDRGNTGELFF
CDR3nt: TGTGCCAGCACTCCGGACAGGGGAAACACCGGGGAGCTGTTTTTT

j_gene: TRBJ2-1
v_gene: TRBV7-8
abundance: many
d_gene: NA
CDR3aa: CASTGSVHNEQFF
CDR3nt: TGTGCCAGCACAGGGTCTGTTCACAATGAGCAGTTCTTC

j_gene: TRBJ1-4
v_gene: TRBV30
abundance: many
d_gene: TRBD1
CDR3aa: CAYTRDSRDEKLFF
CDR3nt: TGTGCCTACACAAGGGACAGCCGAGATGAAAAACTGTTTTTT

j_gene: TRBJ1-3
v_gene: TRBV11-2
abundance: many
d_gene: NA
CDR3aa: CASSLDRPGSGNTIYF
CDR3nt: TGTGCCAGCAGCTTAGATAGGCCGGGCTCTGGAAACACCATATATTTT

j_gene: TRBJ2-1
v_gene: TRBV7-2
abundance: many
d_gene: TRBD1
CDR3aa: CASSYAPGQGVDNEQFF
CDR3nt: TGTGCCAGCAGTTACGCCCCGGGACAGGGAGTCGACAATGAGCAGTTCTTC

j_gene: TRBJ1-4
v_gene: TRBV28
abundance: many
d_gene: NA
CDR3aa: CASSLRGRNEKLFF
CDR3nt: TGTGCCAGCAGTTTAAGGGGCCGTAATGAAAAACTGTTTTTT

j_gene: TRBJ2-5
v_gene: TRBV7-2
abundance: many
d_gene: NA
CDR3aa: CASSPEGGLIWETQYF
CDR3nt: TGTGCCAGCAGCCCGGAGGGGGGACTCATATGGGAGACCCAGTACTTC

j_gene: TRBJ1-2
v_gene: TRBV9
abundance: few
d_gene: TRBD1
CDR3aa: CASSVGTGGLRYGYTF
CDR3nt: TGTGCCAGCAGCGTAGGGACAGGGGGATTGAGATATGGCTACACCTTC

j_gene: TRBJ2-7
v_gene: TRBV11-2
abundance: many
d_gene: NA
CDR3aa: CASSPLTGTNYYEQYF
CDR3nt: TGTGCCAGCAGCCCCCTGACCGGGACAAACTACTACGAGCAGTACTTC

j_gene: TRBJ2-7
v_gene: TRBV11-2
abundance: many
d_gene: NA
CDR3aa: CASSIKWVREQYF
CDR3nt: TGTGCCAGCAGCATTAAATGGGTCCGCGAGCAGTACTTC

j_gene: TRBJ2-7
v_gene: TRBV27
abundance: many
d_gene: NA
CDR3aa: CASSLVGSEQYF
CDR3nt: TGTGCCAGCAGCTTGGTTGGATCCGAGCAGTACTTC

j_gene: TRBJ2-3
v_gene: TRBV3-1
abundance: many
d_gene: TRBD2
CDR3aa: CASSRQRLAGRDTQYF
CDR3nt: TGTGCCAGCAGCCGTCAACGACTAGCGGGGAGAGATACGCAGTATTTT

j_gene: TRBJ2-3
v_gene: TRBV28
abundance: NA
d_gene: TRBD2
CDR3aa: CASSLSGGNTDTQYF
CDR3nt: TGTGCCAGCAGTCTAAGCGGGGGAAATACAGATACGCAGTATTTT

j_gene: TRBJ2-3
v_gene: TRBV9
abundance: NA
d_gene: TRBD2
CDR3aa: CASSVRGGPRERGDTDTQYF
CDR3nt: TGTGCCAGCAGCGTACGGGGAGGCCCTCGAGAGCGGGGGGACACAGATACGCAGTATTTT

j_gene: TRBJ1-4
v_gene: TRBV12-5
abundance: many
d_gene: NA
CDR3aa: CASGYGPTNEKLFF
CDR3nt: TGTGCTAGTGGGTACGGGCCAACTAATGAAAAACTGTTTTTT

j_gene: TRBJ1-4
v_gene: TRBV6-1
abundance: NA
d_gene: NA
CDR3aa: CASRTGALNEKLFF
CDR3nt: TGTGCCAGCAGGACAGGTGCCTTAAATGAAAAACTGTTTTTT

j_gene: TRBJ1-1
v_gene: TRBV10-3
abundance: NA
d_gene: NA
CDR3aa: CAIIPSGFVIEAFF
CDR3nt: TGTGCCATCATCCCGTCAGGCTTCGTCATTGAAGCTTTCTTT

j_gene: TRBJ1-4
v_gene: TRBV7-9
abundance: NA
d_gene: NA
CDR3aa: CASSLSRRLEKLFF
CDR3nt: TGTGCCAGCAGCTTAAGTAGGAGGCTTGAAAAACTGTTTTTT